This TCR beta chain was identified during a study of response to subunit inactivated influenza vaccine. Study observations and caveats: The authors suggested that few new T cells are recruited per seasonal influenza vaccination.

TCRdb called the RT-PCR reads again in MiXCR, with one record for every CDR3 protein. The sample lists about 650,000 distinct CDR3 sequences, about 14% occurring once. The germline gives CDR1 DFQATT, CDR2 SNEGSKA (reference sequence). Trimming stripped 1 base from V and 3 bases from J, with 19 bases between. The CDR3 has 17 residues. A note on this clonotype: The antigen remains unidentified.

V is TRBV20-1 and J is TRBJ2-1; D not resolved. Sequencing was performed on PBMCs from blood, taken around 15 days before vaccination. This TCR derives from a man aged 45 to 65 who received an inactivated influenza vaccine. The CDR3 reads CSARVIALADGYNEQFF. The CDR3, as DNA: TGCAGTGCTAGAGTTATAGCTCTCGCCGACGGCTACAATGAGCAGTTCTTC.